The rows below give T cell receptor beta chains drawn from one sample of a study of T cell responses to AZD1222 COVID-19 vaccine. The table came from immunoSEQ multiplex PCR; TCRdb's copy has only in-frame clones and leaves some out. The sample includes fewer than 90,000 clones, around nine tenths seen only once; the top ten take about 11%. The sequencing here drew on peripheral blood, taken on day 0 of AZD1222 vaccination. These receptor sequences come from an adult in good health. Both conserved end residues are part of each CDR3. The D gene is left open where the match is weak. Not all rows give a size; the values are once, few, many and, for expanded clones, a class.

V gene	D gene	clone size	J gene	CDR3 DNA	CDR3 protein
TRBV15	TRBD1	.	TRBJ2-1	TGTGCCACCAGCAGATCGGGACAGGAAAGTTTGTTCTTC	CATSRSGQESLFF
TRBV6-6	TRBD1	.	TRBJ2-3	TGTGCCAGCAGTTCAGGACAGGGTAACACAGATACGCAGTATTTT	CASSSGQGNTDTQYF
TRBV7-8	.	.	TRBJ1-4	TGTGCCAGCAGTGTGCTGGCAACTAATGAAAAACTGTTTTTT	CASSVLATNEKLFF
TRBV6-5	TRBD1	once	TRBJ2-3	TGTGCCAGCAGTCTAGGACAGGCGAGCACAGATACGCAGTATTTT	CASSLGQASTDTQYF
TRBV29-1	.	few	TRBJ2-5	TGCAGCGTCGGGGAAGGGGTTGCGGGGCAGACCCAGTACTTC	CSVGEGVAGQTQYF
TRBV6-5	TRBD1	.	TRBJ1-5	TGTGCCAGCACTGGACAGGGTGAAAGGCCCCAGCATTTT	CASTGQGERPQHF
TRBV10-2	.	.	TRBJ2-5	TGCGCCAGCCGCGCCCCCGGAGAAGAGACCCAGTACTTC	CASRAPGEETQYF
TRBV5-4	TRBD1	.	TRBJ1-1	TGTGCCAGCAGGACCGGACAGGGGAACACTGAAGCTTTCTTT	CASRTGQGNTEAFF
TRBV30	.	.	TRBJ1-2	TGTGCCTGGAGAGCCCCCCCCGCAGGTAATGGCTACACCTTC	CAWRAPPAGNGYTF
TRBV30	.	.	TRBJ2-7	TGTGCCTGGAGGAGGGGGGTAACCTACGAGCAGTACTTC	CAWRRGVTYEQYF
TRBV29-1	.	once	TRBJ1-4	TGCAGCGTTAAAGAGGTACAACTGTTTTTT	CSVKEVQLFF
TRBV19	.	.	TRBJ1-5	TGTGCCAGCAGGTTAGGGGCAAACACGCATCAGCCCCAGCATTTT	CASRLGANTHQPQHF
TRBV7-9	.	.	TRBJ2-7	TGTGCCAGCAGCCCTATGGCTTTTACCTACGAGCAGTACTTC	CASSPMAFTYEQYF
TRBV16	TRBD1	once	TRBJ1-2	TGTGCCAGCAGCCAATCGGACAGGGGATCTGGCTACACCTTC	CASSQSDRGSGYTF
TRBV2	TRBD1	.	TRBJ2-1	TGTGCCAGCAGTGTTGTAAGGGGGCCTTTGGTTGAGCAGTTCTTC	CASSVVRGPLVEQFF
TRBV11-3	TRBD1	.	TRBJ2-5	TGTGCCAGCAGCCCCCGGACAGGGTATACTGAGACCCAGTACTTC	CASSPRTGYTETQYF
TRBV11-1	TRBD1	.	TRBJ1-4	TGTGCCAGCAGCCTAGCCCGGGACAGGACTAATGAAAAACTGTTTTTT	CASSLARDRTNEKLFF
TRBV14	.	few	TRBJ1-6	TGTGCCAGCAGCCAAGAAGGGACGTGGGGCAGGGCATCCTATAATTCACCCCTCCACTTT	CASSQEGTWGRASYNSPLHF
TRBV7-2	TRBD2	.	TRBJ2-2	TGTGCCAGCAGCTTAGCTAGCGGGGGGCGGTTCACCGGGGAGCTGTTTTTT	CASSLASGGRFTGELFF
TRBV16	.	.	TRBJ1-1	TGTGCCAGCAGCCACGAGAGAAGGAACACTGAAGCTTTCTTT	CASSHERRNTEAFF
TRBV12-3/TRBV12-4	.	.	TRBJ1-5	TGTGCCAGCAGTTTCGCGGGAGATCAGCCCCAGCATTTT	CASSFAGDQPQHF
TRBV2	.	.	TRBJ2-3	TGTGCCAGCAAAGGGGGCGGGGGCTGGACAGATACGCAGTATTTT	CASKGGGGWTDTQYF
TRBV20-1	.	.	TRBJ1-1	TGCAGTGCTAGTACGACAGGGAACACTGAAGCTTTCTTT	CSASTTGNTEAFF
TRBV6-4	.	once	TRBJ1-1	TGTGCCAGCAGTGACTCTTCTAGGGGCACTGAAGCTTTCTTT	CASSDSSRGTEAFF
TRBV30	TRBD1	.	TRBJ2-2	TGTGCCTGGAGCGACAGGGGGCGAACCGGGGAGCTGTTTTTT	CAWSDRGRTGELFF
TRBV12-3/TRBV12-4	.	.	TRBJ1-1	TGTGCCAGCAGTTTAAGAGTGAACACTGAAGCTTTCTTT	CASSLRVNTEAFF
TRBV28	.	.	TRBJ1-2	TGTGCCAGCAGTTTAAATACAATCAACTATGGCTACACCTTC	CASSLNTINYGYTF
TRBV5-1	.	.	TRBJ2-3	TGCGCCAGCAGCTTGTCGGAGCGAGATACGCAGTATTTT	CASSLSERDTQYF
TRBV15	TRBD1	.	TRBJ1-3	TGTGCCACCAGCAGAGATAAGACAGGGGGAAACACCATATATTTT	CATSRDKTGGNTIYF
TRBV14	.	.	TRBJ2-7	TGTGCCAGCAGCCAAGAATTAGGACCGAGCTACGAGCAGTACTTC	CASSQELGPSYEQYF
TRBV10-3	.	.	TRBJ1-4	TGTGCCATCAGGGGAGAGGGAAATGAAAAACTGTTTTTT	CAIRGEGNEKLFF
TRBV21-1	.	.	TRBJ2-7	TGTGCCAGCAGCAAATTGTTGGACGGGAGCAGCTACGAGCAGTACTTC	CASSKLLDGSSYEQYF
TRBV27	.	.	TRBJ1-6	TGTGCCAGCAGTTTAGAACGGGTTTCACCCCTCCACTTT	CASSLERVSPLHF
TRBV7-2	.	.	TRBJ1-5	TGTGCCAGCAGCCCACAGGCCGGCAATCAGCCCCAGCATTTT	CASSPQAGNQPQHF
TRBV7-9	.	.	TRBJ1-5	TGTGCCAGCAGCTCGAGGGATGGCAATCAGCCCCAGCATTTT	CASSSRDGNQPQHF
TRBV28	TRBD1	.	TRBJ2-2	TGTGCCAGCAGTTTCACAGGGGGCGTTCACGGGGAGCTGTTTTTT	CASSFTGGVHGELFF
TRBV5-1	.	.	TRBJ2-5	TGCGCCAGCAGCGATTTCCAAGAGACCCAGTACTTC	CASSDFQETQYF
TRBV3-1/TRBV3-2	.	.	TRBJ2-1	TGTGCCAGCAGCCAAGATAAGAAAGTCGGTGAGCAGTTCTTC	CASSQDKKVGEQFF
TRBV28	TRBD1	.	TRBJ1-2	TGTGCCAGCAGCCTCGGGAGGGGGCGGAGGGGCTACACCTTC	CASSLGRGRRGYTF
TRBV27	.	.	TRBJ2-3	TGTGCCAGCAGGCAGGTGACAGGCAACGTAGCGGATACGCAGTATTTT	CASRQVTGNVADTQYF
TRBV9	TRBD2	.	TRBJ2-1	TGTGCCAGCAGCGTATACATTAGCGGGAAGTACAATGAGCAGTTCTTC	CASSVYISGKYNEQFF
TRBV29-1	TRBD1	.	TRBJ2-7	TGCAGCGTTGTGGGACAGCAACTGTACGAGCAGTACTTC	CSVVGQQLYEQYF
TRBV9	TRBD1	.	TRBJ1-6	TGTGCCAGCAGCCAACTACAGGGGTCTATTTCACCCCTCCACTTT	CASSQLQGSISPLHF
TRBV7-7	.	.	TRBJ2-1	TGTGCTTCCCCCCCTGAGCAGTTCTTC	CASPPEQFF
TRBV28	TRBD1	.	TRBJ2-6	TGTGCCAGCGGGACAGGTTTAGGATTCTCTGGGGCCAACGTCCTGACTTTC	CASGTGLGFSGANVLTF
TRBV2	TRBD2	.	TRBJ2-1	TGTGCCAGCAGTGAAATGGCGGGGGGTTACAATGAGCAGTTCTTC	CASSEMAGGYNEQFF
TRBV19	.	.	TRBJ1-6	TGTGCCAGTAGTACGACGACCGGCAGAGGATCCTATAATTCACCCCTCCACTTT	CASSTTTGRGSYNSPLHF
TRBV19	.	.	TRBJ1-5	TGTGCCAGTATCGACCAGGGAAGGGGTCAGCCCCAGCATTTT	CASIDQGRGQPQHF